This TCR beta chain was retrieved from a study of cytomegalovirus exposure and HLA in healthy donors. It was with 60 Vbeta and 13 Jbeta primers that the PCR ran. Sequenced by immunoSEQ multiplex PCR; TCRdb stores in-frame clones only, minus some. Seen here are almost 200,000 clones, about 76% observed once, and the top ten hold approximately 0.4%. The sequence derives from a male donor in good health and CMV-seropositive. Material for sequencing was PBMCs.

The chain's CDR3 is CASGHLNTEAFF. The CDR3 nucleotides are TGTGCCAGTGGACACCTGAACACTGAAGCTTTCTTT. The V and J genes are TRBV19 and TRBJ1-1, with D perhaps matching TRBD1 (5 bases). The length of the CDR3 is 12 residues. From germline, CDR1 is LNHDA and CDR2 SQIVND (reference sequence). The germline V and J ends were trimmed by 8 bases and 0 bases, with 7 bases remaining between them.